This T cell receptor beta chain was captured by sequencing in a study of tumor-infiltrating lymphocytes in oesophageal squamous cell carcinoma. Per germline, CDR1 MNHNS and CDR2 SASEGT. V lost 4 bases to trimming and J lost 5 bases, with 12 bases between them. The CDR3 runs to 14 residues. TCRdb reanalysed the PCR reads using MiXCR and keeps one entry per CDR3 protein. The sample lists around 6,200 distinct CDR3 sequences, approximately 14% occurring once. This clonotype has a count of ten or more. The chain carries TRBV6-1 and TRBJ1-5; D unclear. The sequencing sample was made of esophageal tumor tissue. The TCR originated in a male donor with esophageal squamous cell carcinoma. The CDR3 sequence is CASSGRSSYQPQHF. The CDR3 region has the DNA TGTGCCAGCAGTGGACGAAGCTCTTATCAGCCCCAGCATTTT.